This T cell receptor (beta chain) was identified in a study of T cells in Graves' hyperthyroidism and ophthalmopathy. The table lists this clonotype with many counts. The ends lost 3 bases at V and 3 bases at J; junction bases unmatched: 3. From germline, CDR1 is SNHLY and CDR2 FYNNEI. The CDR3 consists of 14 residues. The investigators amplified TCR beta CDR3 regions from RNA transcripts. An initial round of RT-PCR targeting the TCR CDR3 relied on the HTBI primer set. Each CDR3 protein gets one entry after TCRdb re-called the multiplex PCR reads with MiXCR. The data show a few hundred thousand distinct CDR3 sequences, approximately 20% seen once.

Sequenced material: blood. The chain carries TRBV2 and TRBJ2-3, with 7 bases matching TRBD2. The receptor was derived from a man aged 35 to 55 with Graves' hyperthyroidism. This CDR3 reads CASSEGRATDTQYF. In DNA, the CDR3 is TGTGCCAGCAGTGAGGGGAGGGCTACAGATACGCAGTATTTT.